These 4 T cell receptor beta chains share one sample of origin, sequenced in a study of patients and donors after allogeneic stem cell transplantation. A single record per CDR3 protein comes from TCRdb applying MiXCR to the RT-PCR reads. The profile shows approximately 430,000 distinct CDR3 sequences, roughly 17% of them singletons. The material sequenced was blood, either unsorted or a sorted T cell fraction (not recorded which). These receptors were obtained from a human donor who was either an allogeneic HSCT recipient or a stem cell or donor lymphocyte infusion donor (not recorded which). It is not recorded whose cells these are; they may come from a transplant donor.

The J gene is TRBJ2-3, the V gene TRBV20-1; D may be TRBD2 (5 bases). The length of the CDR3 is 14 residues. Trimming stripped 3 bases from V and 3 bases from J, with 13 bases between. Germline-derived CDR1 and CDR2 are DFQATT and SNEGSKA (reference sequence). The CDR3 coding sequence is TGCAGTGCTAGTTCGGGGAGCGCAACAGATACGCAGTATTTT. Residues: CSASSGSATDTQYF.

This clonotype was observed a few times. This chain connects TRBV9 to TRBJ1-2; 7 bases map to TRBD1. The germline V gene encodes CDR1 SGDLS and CDR2 YYNGEE. The V and J ends lost 0 bases and 5 bases, in that order; junction bases with no gene match: 7. CDR3 length: 15 amino acids. CDR3 sequence (DNA): TGTGCCAGCAGCGTAGATGAGGGGGCGATATATGGCTACACCTTC. Translation: CASSVDEGAIYGYTF.

The CDR3 sequence: CASSVEPYNEQFF. CDR3 DNA sequence: TGTGCCAGCAGCGTGGAGCCATACAATGAGCAGTTCTTC. This rearrangement joins TRBV9 to TRBJ2-1; D remains ambiguous. With 2 bases removed from V and 4 bases from J, the gap between germline ends came to 7 bases. Looked up from germline, CDR1 is SGDLS and CDR2 is YYNGEE. This CDR3 has 13 amino acids.

This clonotype was picked up a small number of times. V and J are TRBV12-3 or TRBV12-4 and TRBJ1-5; perhaps TRBD1 as D (6 bases). Trimming took off 2 bases at V and 4 bases at J, with 12 bases between the two ends. The CDR3 has 15 amino acids. CDR3 residues: CASSLSGGLNQPQHF. For the CDR3, the DNA is TGTGCCAGCAGTTTATCGGGGGGCCTGAATCAGCCCCAGCATTTT.